This entry lists 31 T cell receptor beta chains sequenced from one sample in a study of CD8 T cells in Susac syndrome. RNA, at roughly 0.45 to 1 ug, was reverse transcribed with random hexamers. TCRdb analysed the immunoSEQ multiplex PCR reads with MiXCR anew, one entry per CDR3 protein. This table holds roughly 330,000 distinct CDR3 sequences, just over 90% found once. Sequences were obtained from CD4+ T cells from PBMCs. The receptors were gathered from a human donor with multiple sclerosis.

This chain links TRBV2 with TRBJ1-5, with 8 bases aligning to TRBD1. V shed 7 bases, J shed 12 bases, and the junction held 8 bases outside the gene matches. Germline V gene data show CDR1 as SNHLY and CDR2 as FYNNEI. The length of the CDR3 is 12 residues. The CDR3 sequence: CASNTGTGGQHF. The CDR3 nucleotides read TGTGCCAGCAATACCGGGACAGGCGGCCAGCATTTT.

The chain combines TRBV27 with TRBJ1-5, with a weak D call TRBD1 (6 bases). Trimming shortened V by 3 bases and J by 0 bases, and 12 bases separated the two germline ends. CDR3 length: 16 amino acids. In germline, CDR1 is MNHEY, CDR2 SMNVEV (reference sequence). CDR3 DNA: TGTGCCAGCAGTTTTGGGACACTTTATAGCAATCAGCCCCAGCATTTT. Protein sequence: CASSFGTLYSNQPQHF.

The chain combines TRBV7-2 with TRBJ1-2, with 7 bases lining up with TRBD1. J gave up 3 bases and V 5 bases, and 3 bases lay outside the gene matches. CDR1 and CDR2 (germline): SGHTA, FQGNSA. This CDR3 has 13 amino acids. In DNA form, the CDR3 reads TGTGCCAGCAGCCCGGGACAGCACTATGGCTACACCTTC. It codes for CASSPGQHYGYTF.

The chain joins TRBV20-1 to TRBJ1-5; 7 nucleotides agree with TRBD1. This CDR3 comprises 13 residues. Germline-derived CDR1 and CDR2 are DFQATT and SNEGSKA (reference sequence). V was pared by 2 bases and J by 4 bases, with 2 bases of the junction left unmatched. The CDR3 DNA follows: TGCAGTGCTAGATGGGACAGTAATCAGCCCCAGCATTTT. It specifies CSARWDSNQPQHF.

The genes are TRBV5-1 and TRBJ2-5, with D possibly TRBD1 on 6 matching bases. V was cut by 7 bases and J by 3 bases, with 19 bases left in between. This CDR3 region has 15 residues. Germline loops: CDR1 SGHRS, CDR2 YFSETQ. Here the CDR3 reads CASRTSPGQEETQYF. In DNA form, the CDR3 reads TGCGCCAGCCGAACGAGCCCGGGACAAGAAGAGACCCAGTACTTC.

J is TRBJ2-7 and V is TRBV6-5; D is ambiguous. The CDR3 totals 13 residues. Germline assignment: CDR1 MNHEY and CDR2 SVGAGI. The germline V and J ends were trimmed by 5 bases and 7 bases, with 15 bases remaining between them. The CDR3: CASSRTIGREQYF. In DNA, the CDR3 is TGTGCCAGCAGTCGAACAATCGGAAGGGAGCAGTACTTC.

The chain has TRBV5-1 and TRBJ2-2, with 9 bases lining up with TRBD2. The V gene end was trimmed by 3 bases and the J gene end by 4 bases; junction bases not matched to a gene: 1. Germline V CDR1 and CDR2: SGHRS, YFSETQ. CDR3 size: 14 residues. The CDR3 nucleotides read TGCGCCAGCAGCTCGCGGGGGGGCACCGGGGAGCTGTTTTTT. Amino acid sequence: CASSSRGGTGELFF.

Points on this clonotype: At one boundary the junction diverges from the germline segment, which might be a read error. This rearrangement joins TRBV7-6 to TRBJ2-1, with 7 bases lining up with TRBD2. The CDR3 contains 16 residues. Germline CDR1 reads SGHVS; CDR2 reads FNYEAQ. The CDR3, as DNA: TGTGCTAGCAGCTTAGCGGGCACGAGCTCCTACAATGAGCAGTTCTTC. Translated, it gives CASSLAGTSSYNEQFF.

V is TRBV12-3 or TRBV12-4 and J is TRBJ1-1; possibly TRBD1 for D (5 bases). This CDR3 contains 15 residues. The V gene lost 3 bases and the J gene lost 4 bases, with 15 bases spanning the gap. The DNA for the CDR3 is TGTGCCAGCAGTTTTACGGGGGGGACGGGCACTGAAGCTTTCTTT. It is translated as CASSFTGGTGTEAFF.

The chain carries TRBV6-2 or TRBV6-3 and TRBJ2-7, with TRBD2 identical over 9 bases. V lost 6 bases and J lost 5; bases outside the gene matches: 11. The germline V gene has CDR1 MNHEY and CDR2 SVGEGT. There are 15 residues in the CDR3. CDR3 sequence reads: CASRPTAGGLNEQYF. In DNA, the CDR3 is TGTGCCAGCAGACCCACGGCGGGGGGGTTGAACGAGCAGTACTTC.

The V call is TRBV2, the J call TRBJ1-5; possible D gene TRBD1, 6 bases. This CDR3 region has 14 residues. From germline, CDR1 is SNHLY and CDR2 FYNNEI. Trimming removed 7 bases at V and 7 bases at J, with 17 bases between. CDR3 in DNA: TGTGCCAGCAACAGCGGGACATCGAGCCAGCCCCAGCATTTT. Residues: CASNSGTSSQPQHF.

The rearrangement links TRBV6-1 to TRBJ2-7, with 7 bases aligning to TRBD1. CDR1 and CDR2 from the germline V gene are MNHNS and SASEGT. The CDR3 length is 15 residues. Trimming took 2 bases from V and 2 from J; bases not matched to a gene: 6. The CDR3 coding sequence is TGTGCCAGCAGTGAACTCAGGGGGATGCCCTACGAGCAGTACTTC. Translation: CASSELRGMPYEQYF.

The chain uses TRBV7-9 and TRBJ2-7; 9 nucleotides match TRBD1. CDR3 length: 18 residues. V trimming: 5 bases; J trimming: 5 bases; junction bases outside the gene matches: 19. Germline V gene lookup returns CDR1 SEHNR and CDR2 FQNEAQ (reference sequence). CDR3 protein: CASSPRRGLRDRVNEQYF. CDR3 coding DNA: TGTGCCAGCAGCCCCCGCCGCGGGTTGAGGGACAGGGTAAACGAGCAGTACTTC. Using reference TRBV7-9 and TRBJ2-7 for the parts outside the CDR3, the full variable domain is DTGVSQNPRHKITKRGQNVTFRCDPISEHNRLYWYRQTLGQGPEFLTYFQNEAQLEKSRLLSDRFSAERPKGSFSTLEIQRTEQGDSAMYLCASSPRRGLRDRVNEQYFGPGTRLTVT.

This clonotype occurred once. V is TRBV20-1 and J is TRBJ1-5; the D is unclear. The V gene's germline CDR1 is DFQATT and CDR2 SNEGSKA (reference sequence). This CDR3 has 12 residues. V gave up 3 bases and J gave up 4 bases, with 7 bases separating them. The CDR3 is CSASFTNQPQHF. CDR3 in DNA: TGCAGTGCTAGTTTTACTAATCAGCCCCAGCATTTT.

This sequence joins TRBV29-1 and TRBJ1-2; weak D call: TRBD1 (6 bases). Trimming shortened V by 6 bases and J by 2 bases, and 13 bases separated the two germline ends. The CDR3 runs to 13 residues. Germline V gene sequence: CDR1 SQVTM, CDR2 ANQGSEA. CDR3 bases: TGCAGCGTCGGGGACAAATCAAACTATGGCTACACCTTC. This sequence encodes CSVGDKSNYGYTF.

This clonotype was seen just once. This chain joins TRBV29-1 and TRBJ1-4; the match to TRBD1 covers 11 bases. The CDR3 sequence is 15 residues long. V shed 7 bases and J 7 bases; nucleotides not matched to a gene: 11. Germline V gene lookup returns CDR1 SQVTM and CDR2 ANQGSEA. The chain's CDR3 is CSAHTPGQGGEKLFF. The CDR3 DNA sequence: TGCAGCGCCCATACCCCGGGACAGGGGGGTGAAAAACTGTTTTTT.

The chain recombines TRBV28 with TRBJ2-7; D gene ambiguous. V gave up 6 bases and J gave up 4 bases, with 4 bases separating them. Germline V gene sequence: CDR1 MDHEN, CDR2 SYDVKM. The length of the CDR3 is 10 residues. The CDR3 spells CASRKYEQYF. In nucleotides, the CDR3 is TGTGCCAGCAGGAAATACGAGCAGTACTTC.

The rearrangement joins TRBV6-2 or TRBV6-3 to TRBJ1-5; the D gene is possibly TRBD1 (6 bases). Trimming took 0 bases from V and 14 from J, leaving 17 bases between them. This CDR3 comprises 14 residues. CDR1 is MNHEY, CDR2 SVGEGT, per germline. CDR3 protein: CASSYSMDSLRKHF. DNA for the CDR3: TGTGCCAGCAGTTACTCGATGGACAGTCTCCGCAAGCATTTT.

In this sample, this clonotype turned up once. J is TRBJ2-3 and V is TRBV12-3 or TRBV12-4, with a weak D call TRBD1 (6 bases). V lost 7 bases to trimming and J lost 11 bases, with 19 bases between them. The CDR3 totals 13 residues. The chain's CDR3 is CASTENRAGGQYF. The DNA of the CDR3 is TGTGCCAGCACCGAAAACAGGGCCGGCGGGCAGTATTTT.

The chain employs TRBV7-3 and TRBJ2-2, with D possibly matching TRBD1 (6 bases). The CDR3 length is 14 residues. The germline V gene encodes CDR1 SGHTA and CDR2 FQGTGA. V lost 2 bases and J 3 bases, leaving 7 bases between the germline ends. The CDR3 sequence: CASSLAGDTGELFF. CDR3 nucleotide sequence: TGTGCCAGCAGCTTAGCAGGGGACACCGGGGAGCTGTTTTTT.

The chain combines TRBV7-2 with TRBJ2-7; no definite D call. CDR3 length equals 14 residues. Germline CDR1 reads SGHTA; CDR2 reads FQGNSA. Trimming removed 2 bases from V and 4 bases from J, with 12 bases in between. CDR3 coding DNA: TGTGCCAGCAGCTTACTAGGACCCCAGTACGAGCAGTACTTC. Encoded protein: CASSLLGPQYEQYF.

V and J are TRBV7-2 and TRBJ2-6, with no clear D. The germline V gene has CDR1 SGHTA and CDR2 FQGNSA. The germline V and J ends were trimmed by 1 base and 0 bases, with 7 bases remaining between them. This CDR3 region has 16 residues. The CDR3 DNA sequence: TGTGCCAGCAGCTTAGTTCAGCTCTCTGGGGCCAACGTCCTGACTTTC. Translating gives CASSLVQLSGANVLTF.

The chain recombines TRBV5-4 with TRBJ2-1; 7 bases are shared with TRBD2. Germline CDR1 is SGHNT and CDR2 is YYREEE (reference sequence). The trim removed 1 base at V and 4 bases at J, leaving 5 bases unmatched. CDR3 length equals 15 residues. The CDR3 region has the DNA TGTGCCAGCAGCTTGCCGAGCGGGGCATACAATGAGCAGTTCTTC. This encodes CASSLPSGAYNEQFF.

CDR3 coding DNA: TGTGCCAGCAGCCAACTCGGGAGGGGCTATGAGCAGTTCTTC. Protein product: CASSQLGRGYEQFF. The chain joins TRBV14 to TRBJ2-1; TRBD2 agrees at 8 bases. The CDR3 consists of 14 residues. CDR1 and CDR2 from the germline V gene are SGHDN and FVKESK. The J segment lost 8 bases and the V segment lost 2 bases, leaving 5 bases of the junction unmatched.

V and J are TRBV29-1 and TRBJ2-7; TRBD1 agrees at 9 bases. This CDR3 contains 15 residues. The germline CDR1 and CDR2 sequences are SQVTM and ANQGSEA. V trimming: 6 bases; J trimming: 2 bases; junction bases outside the gene matches: 11. The CDR3 DNA follows: TGCAGCGTCCCAGGGACAGGGAGGAGACCCTACGAGCAGTACTTC. It yields the protein CSVPGTGRRPYEQYF.

Points on this clonotype: At one end, the junction sequence differs from germline, possibly due to a read error. The genes are TRBV7-3 and TRBJ2-2; D unresolved. CDR3 length equals 14 residues. The V gene's germline CDR1 is SGHTA and CDR2 FQGTGA. In DNA form, the CDR3 reads TGTGCCAGCAGCCTAACCCCAAACACCGGGGAGCTGTTTTTT. This encodes CASSLTPNTGELFF. Filled out from reference TRBV7-3 and TRBJ2-2, the complete variable domain reads GAGVSQTPSNKVTEKGKYVELRCDPISGHTALYWYRQSLGQGPEFLIYFQGTGAADDSGLPNDRFFAVRPEGSVSTLKIQRTERGDSAVYLCASSLTPNTGELFFGEGSRLTVL.

The chain couples TRBV10-3 to TRBJ1-3, with D perhaps TRBD1 (6 bases). Germline-derived CDR1 and CDR2 are ENHRY and SYGVKD. The CDR3 is made up of 17 amino acids. V lost 7 bases to trimming and J lost 7 bases, with 26 bases between them. The CDR3 sequence: CAIIDPPRRGLRNTIYF. CDR3 coding DNA: TGTGCCATCATTGACCCCCCCCGCAGGGGTTTACGGAACACCATATATTTT.

The V gene is TRBV2, the J gene TRBJ1-4, with D maybe TRBD1 (5 bases). The CDR3 is 15 residues long. The germline gives CDR1 SNHLY, CDR2 FYNNEI. V lost 7 bases and J 2 bases, leaving 14 bases between the germline ends. The CDR3 region has the DNA TGTGCCAGCACCCACAGGACAAGTACTAATGAAAAACTGTTTTTT. Amino acids: CASTHRTSTNEKLFF.

The chain employs TRBV20-1 and TRBJ2-1, with D uncertain. Trimming removed 4 bases at V and 4 bases at J, with 8 bases between. The V gene's germline CDR1 is DFQATT and CDR2 SNEGSKA (reference sequence). The CDR3 extends over 12 amino acids. The CDR3 sequence is CSANQAYNEQFF. CDR3 coding DNA: TGCAGTGCTAACCAGGCTTACAATGAGCAGTTCTTC.

This rearrangement joins TRBV7-2 to TRBJ2-3, with D possibly being TRBD1 or TRBD2 (5 bases each). Per the germline V gene, CDR1 is SGHTA and CDR2 is FQGNSA. There are 14 residues in the CDR3. The V end lost 4 bases, the J end lost 0 bases, and 8 bases lay between the germline ends. CDR3 amino acids: CASSSGASTDTQYF. The CDR3 nucleotides read TGTGCCAGCAGCTCCGGGGCTAGCACAGATACGCAGTATTTT. The entire variable domain, with the rest obtained from reference TRBV7-2 and TRBJ2-3, is as follows: GAGVSQSPSNKVTEKGKDVELRCDPISGHTALYWYRQSLGQGLEFLIYFQGNSAPDKSGLPSDRFSAERTGGSVSTLTIQRTQQEDSAVYLCASSSGASTDTQYFGPGTRLTVL.

The V and J genes are TRBV20-1 and TRBJ2-5; 7 positions match TRBD1. V shed 6 bases, J shed 5 bases, and the junction held 12 bases outside the gene matches. The CDR3 loop spans 14 amino acids. The germline V gene encodes CDR1 DFQATT and CDR2 SNEGSKA (reference sequence). The CDR3 DNA is TGCAGTGCCACAGGGGTGGGGGCCGGGGAGACCCAGTACTTC. Amino acids: CSATGVGAGETQYF.